These T cell receptor beta chains were read from a single sample in a study of T-cell reconstitution after alpha-beta-depleted transplantation in children. TCRdb redid the calling of the PCR reads with MiXCR, one entry per CDR3 protein. This table holds around 240,000 distinct CDR3 sequences, approximately 9.9% found once. The sample in question was PBMCs from the stem cell graft donor, obtained from the stem cell graft. These receptors all stem from a human donor who donated a stem cell graft to a child with SCID. Each CDR3 is given without its conserved first and last residue. The order of the fields is clone size, D gene, V gene, CDR3 protein. A D gene is named only where the DNA matches it firmly. Size is omitted from some rows. Given values are once, few, many or a class for expanded clones.

abundance: many; d_gene: .; v_gene: TRBV5-5; CDR3aa: ASSRQDRGNTEAF
abundance: many; d_gene: TRBD2; v_gene: TRBV5-1; CDR3aa: ASSWEGPGANVLT
abundance: few; d_gene: .; v_gene: TRBV30; CDR3aa: AWNRDLSGANVLT
abundance: many; d_gene: .; v_gene: TRBV6-5; CDR3aa: ASSFSTEDYGYT
abundance: .; d_gene: TRBD1; v_gene: TRBV5-1; CDR3aa: ASSPDRGFPGTQY
abundance: many; d_gene: .; v_gene: TRBV5-6; CDR3aa: ASSLFSGELF
abundance: many; d_gene: TRBD2; v_gene: TRBV12-3/TRBV12-4; CDR3aa: ASSLTAGGRGSTDTQY
abundance: .; d_gene: TRBD1; v_gene: TRBV20-1; CDR3aa: SAPRQGAQETQY
abundance: many; d_gene: TRBD2; v_gene: TRBV9; CDR3aa: ASSVVSAGGYNEQF
abundance: many; d_gene: TRBD1; v_gene: TRBV5-1; CDR3aa: ASMGQVQETQY
abundance: few; d_gene: TRBD1; v_gene: TRBV2; CDR3aa: ASSERQGADTQY
abundance: many; d_gene: .; v_gene: TRBV28; CDR3aa: ASSQGKETQY
abundance: many; d_gene: .; v_gene: TRBV7-9; CDR3aa: ASSLGHLGGYT
abundance: many; d_gene: .; v_gene: TRBV20-1; CDR3aa: SAREWGRRTEAF
abundance: many; d_gene: .; v_gene: TRBV12-3/TRBV12-4; CDR3aa: ASSSAGFTEAF
abundance: few; d_gene: TRBD1; v_gene: TRBV2; CDR3aa: ASTEGQYNEQF
abundance: many; d_gene: TRBD1; v_gene: TRBV4-3; CDR3aa: ASSQEDRGSPLH
abundance: many; d_gene: .; v_gene: TRBV6-2/TRBV6-3; CDR3aa: ASSLNYNEQF
abundance: .; d_gene: .; v_gene: TRBV20-1; CDR3aa: SASPMSTDTQY
abundance: many; d_gene: TRBD2; v_gene: TRBV27; CDR3aa: ASSSFSGGAVENEQF
abundance: few; d_gene: .; v_gene: TRBV20-1; CDR3aa: SAGGGGRETQY
abundance: few; d_gene: TRBD2; v_gene: TRBV12-3/TRBV12-4; CDR3aa: ASSLASGAYEQY
abundance: many; d_gene: .; v_gene: TRBV5-1; CDR3aa: ASSWAGTGSYNEQF
abundance: many; d_gene: .; v_gene: TRBV5-6; CDR3aa: ASSLQLINYGYT
abundance: many; d_gene: .; v_gene: TRBV6-1; CDR3aa: ASSEERRPNTGELF
abundance: many; d_gene: TRBD1; v_gene: TRBV9; CDR3aa: ASSVAQGVSTEAF
abundance: many; d_gene: .; v_gene: TRBV9; CDR3aa: ASSVGLSYNEQF
abundance: many; d_gene: .; v_gene: TRBV7-9; CDR3aa: ASSLESRPRHEQY
abundance: many; d_gene: .; v_gene: TRBV5-1; CDR3aa: ASSPSSGNTEAF
abundance: many; d_gene: TRBD1; v_gene: TRBV6-5; CDR3aa: ASSLTGGNEKLF
abundance: .; d_gene: .; v_gene: TRBV5-1; CDR3aa: ASSLWTQGTDTQY
abundance: .; d_gene: .; v_gene: TRBV7-8; CDR3aa: ASSLVLQGGTDTQY
abundance: many; d_gene: .; v_gene: TRBV5-6; CDR3aa: ASLRRGSSYNEQF
abundance: many; d_gene: .; v_gene: TRBV20-1; CDR3aa: SARGDISYEQY
abundance: many; d_gene: .; v_gene: TRBV5-1; CDR3aa: ASSFGGPGGELF
abundance: few; d_gene: .; v_gene: TRBV20-1; CDR3aa: SASVPLATPNSNQPQH
abundance: many; d_gene: TRBD2; v_gene: TRBV5-6; CDR3aa: ASSAVAGPRYEQY
abundance: many; d_gene: .; v_gene: TRBV5-1; CDR3aa: ASSFSAGTAEQY
abundance: many; d_gene: TRBD1; v_gene: TRBV20-1; CDR3aa: SALDRGNEQY
abundance: .; d_gene: .; v_gene: TRBV5-1; CDR3aa: ASSLKSGNYGYT
abundance: few; d_gene: .; v_gene: TRBV12-3/TRBV12-4; CDR3aa: ASSPTGRSQPQH
abundance: many; d_gene: TRBD2; v_gene: TRBV20-1; CDR3aa: SARLSGGRSHEQY
abundance: many; d_gene: TRBD1; v_gene: TRBV6-5; CDR3aa: ASSHGTGNTPLH
abundance: many; d_gene: .; v_gene: TRBV5-1; CDR3aa: ASSLAGSSGNTIY
abundance: many; d_gene: .; v_gene: TRBV5-5; CDR3aa: ASSLFQTGPYYEQY
abundance: many; d_gene: .; v_gene: TRBV30; CDR3aa: AWARGGISPDTQY
abundance: many; d_gene: .; v_gene: TRBV24-1; CDR3aa: ATSDYNQPQH
abundance: many; d_gene: .; v_gene: TRBV5-1; CDR3aa: ASSLGQENEQF
abundance: many; d_gene: TRBD1; v_gene: TRBV14; CDR3aa: ASSPTTPTGMHEQY
abundance: many; d_gene: .; v_gene: TRBV5-5; CDR3aa: ASSLVPGVGLDSPLH
abundance: many; d_gene: TRBD1; v_gene: TRBV12-3/TRBV12-4; CDR3aa: ASSPWTGLSYNEQF
abundance: many; d_gene: .; v_gene: TRBV12-3/TRBV12-4; CDR3aa: ASSPGTGSGVGDGYT
abundance: .; d_gene: .; v_gene: TRBV20-1; CDR3aa: STRGGGRMAQY